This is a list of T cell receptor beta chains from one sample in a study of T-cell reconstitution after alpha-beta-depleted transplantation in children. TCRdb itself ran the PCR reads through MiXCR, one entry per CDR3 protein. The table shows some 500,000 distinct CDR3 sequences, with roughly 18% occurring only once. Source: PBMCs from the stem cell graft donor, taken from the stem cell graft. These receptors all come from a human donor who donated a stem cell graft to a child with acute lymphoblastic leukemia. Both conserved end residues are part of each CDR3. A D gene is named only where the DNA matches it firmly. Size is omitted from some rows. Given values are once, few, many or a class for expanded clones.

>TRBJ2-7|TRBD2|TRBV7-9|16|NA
TGTGCCAGCAGCTCCCAAGCGGGAGCAGGCTCCTACGAGCAGTACTTC
CASSSQAGAGSYEQYF
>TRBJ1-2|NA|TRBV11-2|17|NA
TGTGCCAGCAGCTTAGAACCGGGACGGCTTAGTAACTATGGCTACACCTTC
CASSLEPGRLSNYGYTF
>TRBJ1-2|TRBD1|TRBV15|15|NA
TGTGCCACCAGGATTCAGACAGGGGTTAACTATGGCTACACCTTC
CATRIQTGVNYGYTF
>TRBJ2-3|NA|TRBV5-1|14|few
TGCGCCAGCAGCTTGCAAGGGGACGCAGATACGCAGTATTTT
CASSLQGDADTQYF
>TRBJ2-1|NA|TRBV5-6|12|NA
TGTGCCAGCAGCTTGTTGGGGCTAGGGCAGTTCTTC
CASSLLGLGQFF
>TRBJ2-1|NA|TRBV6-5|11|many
TGTGCCAGCTCGCAAGGAGATGAGCAGTTCTTC
CASSQGDEQFF
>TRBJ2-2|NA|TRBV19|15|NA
TGTGCCAGTAGTATAGAACTACTTAACACCGGGGAGCTGTTTTTT
CASSIELLNTGELFF
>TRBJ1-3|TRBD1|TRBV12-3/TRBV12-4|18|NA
TGTGCCAGCAGTTTCTTATTCTGGACAGGGAATAACGGAAACACCATATATTTT
CASSFLFWTGNNGNTIYF
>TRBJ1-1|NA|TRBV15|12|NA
TGTGCCACCAGCAGAGACGCTTTAATAGCTTTCTTT
CATSRDALIAFF
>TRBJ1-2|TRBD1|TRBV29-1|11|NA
TGCAGCGTTGCGACAGGGGTAGGCTACACCTTC
CSVATGVGYTF
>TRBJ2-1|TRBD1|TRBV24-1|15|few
TGTGCCACCAGTGATTTGCAACAGGGGGCCAATGAGCAGTTCTTC
CATSDLQQGANEQFF
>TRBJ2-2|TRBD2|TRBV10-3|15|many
TGTGCCATCAAGGGGGAGCGGGAGAGCACCGGGGAGCTGTTTTTT
CAIKGERESTGELFF
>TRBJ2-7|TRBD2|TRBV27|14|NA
TGTGCCAGCAGTTTAGGCGGGAGGATCTACGAGCAGTACTTC
CASSLGGRIYEQYF
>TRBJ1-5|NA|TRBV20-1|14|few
TGCAGTTCTCACAGGGACTTCAGCAATCAGCCCCAGCATTTT
CSSHRDFSNQPQHF
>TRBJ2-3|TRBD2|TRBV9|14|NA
TGTGCCAGCAGCGGGGGGGGTAGACTAGATACGCAGTATTTT
CASSGGGRLDTQYF
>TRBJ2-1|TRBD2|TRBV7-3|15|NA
TGTGCCAGCAGCCCCGGGACTAGCTGGTACAATGAGCAGTTCTTC
CASSPGTSWYNEQFF
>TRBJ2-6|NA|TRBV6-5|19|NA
TGTGCCAGCAGTTACTCGAGGCAGGGGCTTAACTCTGGGGCCAACGTCCTGACTTTC
CASSYSRQGLNSGANVLTF
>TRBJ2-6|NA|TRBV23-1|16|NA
TGCGCCAGCAGTCAATCCCCGAGCTCTGGGGCCAACGTCCTGACTTTC
CASSQSPSSGANVLTF
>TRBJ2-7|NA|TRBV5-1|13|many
TGCGCCAGCAGCTTGGACGGATTCTACGAGCAGTACTTC
CASSLDGFYEQYF
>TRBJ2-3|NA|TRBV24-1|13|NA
TGTGCCACCAGTGCCACCGCCACAGATACGCAGTATTTT
CATSATATDTQYF
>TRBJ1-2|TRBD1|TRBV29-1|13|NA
TGCAGCGGACGACTCCAGGGGGCGGGCGGCTACACCTTC
CSGRLQGAGGYTF
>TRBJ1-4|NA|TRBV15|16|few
TGTGCCACCAGCAGATCTCACAGAACAACTAATGAAAAACTGTTTTTT
CATSRSHRTTNEKLFF
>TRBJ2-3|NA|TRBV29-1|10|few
TGCAGCGGAGGGGTTGGTGAGCAGTATTTT
CSGGVGEQYF
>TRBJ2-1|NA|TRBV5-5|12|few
TGTGCCAGCAACCGAGGGGGTTATGAGCAGTTCTTC
CASNRGGYEQFF
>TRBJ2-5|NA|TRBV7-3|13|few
TGTGCCAGCAGCCCCGACCAGGGGGAGACCCAGTACTTC
CASSPDQGETQYF
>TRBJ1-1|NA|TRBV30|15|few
TGTGCCTGGAGGGAGGGGTTATCGTCGATCACTGAAGCTTTCTTT
CAWREGLSSITEAFF
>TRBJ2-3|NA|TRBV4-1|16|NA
TGCGCCAGCAGCCAAACTAGCAGTCTCGGCACAGATACGCAGTATTTT
CASSQTSSLGTDTQYF
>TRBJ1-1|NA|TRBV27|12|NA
TGTGCCAGCAGTTTGTACGGGTCTGAAGCTTTCTTT
CASSLYGSEAFF
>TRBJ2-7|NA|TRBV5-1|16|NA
TGCGCCAGCAGCTTCGGAGGGTCGGCTTGGGGATACGAGCAGTACTTC
CASSFGGSAWGYEQYF
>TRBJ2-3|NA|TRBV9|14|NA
TGTGCCAGCAGCTCCTCGGGCTACACAGATACGCAGTATTTT
CASSSSGYTDTQYF
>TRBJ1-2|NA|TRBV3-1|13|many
TGTGCCAGCATCGGGGGCGTTGACTATGGCTACACCTTC
CASIGGVDYGYTF
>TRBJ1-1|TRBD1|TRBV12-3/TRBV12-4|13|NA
TGTGCCAGCTTGGGGGACAGTCACACTGAAGCTTTCTTT
CASLGDSHTEAFF
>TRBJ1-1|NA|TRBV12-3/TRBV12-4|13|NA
TGTGCCAGCAGTTCCCGACGGTGGGTTGAAGCTTTCTTT
CASSSRRWVEAFF
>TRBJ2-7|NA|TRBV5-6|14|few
TGTGCCAGCAGCTTGCGGGGAGGACCCTACGAGCAGTACTTC
CASSLRGGPYEQYF
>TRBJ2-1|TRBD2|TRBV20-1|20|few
TGCAGTGCTAGAGACTTTTCCGGGACTAGCGGGAGGCGATCCTACAATGAGCAGTTCTTC
CSARDFSGTSGRRSYNEQFF
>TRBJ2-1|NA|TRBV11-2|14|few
TGTGCCAGCAGCTTAGGTGGGCAGCAGAATGAGCAGTTCTTC
CASSLGGQQNEQFF
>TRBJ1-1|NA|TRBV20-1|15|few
TGCAGTGCTAGAGATCCGACAGGACCGAACACTGAAGCTTTCTTT
CSARDPTGPNTEAFF
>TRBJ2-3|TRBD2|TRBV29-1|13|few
TGCAGCGTGACTAGCGGGTTGACAGATACGCAGTATTTT
CSVTSGLTDTQYF
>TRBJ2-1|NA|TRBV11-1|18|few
TGTGCCAGCAGCTTAGAAGTCCTCGCGGAGAATTACAATGAGGGGCAGTTCTTC
CASSLEVLAENYNEGQFF
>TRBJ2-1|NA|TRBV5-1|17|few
TGCGCCAGCAGCTTGGGAGTGGTGGGCAGGGAAGTGAATGAGCAGTTCTTC
CASSLGVVGREVNEQFF
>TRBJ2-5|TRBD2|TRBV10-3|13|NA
TGTGCCATCAGGGACGGGACTAGGGAGACCCAGTACTTC
CAIRDGTRETQYF
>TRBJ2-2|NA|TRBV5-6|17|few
TGTGCCAGCAGCTTGGAAGTCGCCAGGGTGAACACCGGGGAGCTGTTTTTT
CASSLEVARVNTGELFF
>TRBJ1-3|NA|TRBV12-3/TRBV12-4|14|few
TGTGCCAGCAGCGATAGCGGGGTTGGAAACACCATATATTTT
CASSDSGVGNTIYF
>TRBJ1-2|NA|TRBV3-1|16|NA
TGTGCCAGCAGCCAAGATGGCAACATAGGACACTATGGCTACACCTTC
CASSQDGNIGHYGYTF
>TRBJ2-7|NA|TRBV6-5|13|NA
TGTGCCAGCAGTTACTACGGATCCTACGAGCAGTACTTC
CASSYYGSYEQYF
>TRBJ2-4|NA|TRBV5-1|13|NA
TGCGCCAGCAGCTTGATTCCCAAAAACATTCAGTACTTC
CASSLIPKNIQYF
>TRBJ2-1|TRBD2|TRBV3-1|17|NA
TGTGCCAGCAGCCAAGGGATTCTAGCGGGCCGATACAATGAGCAGTTCTTC
CASSQGILAGRYNEQFF
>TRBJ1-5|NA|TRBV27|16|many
TGTGCCAGCAGTTTAGGGCCGGCTTATAGCAATCAGCCCCAGCATTTT
CASSLGPAYSNQPQHF
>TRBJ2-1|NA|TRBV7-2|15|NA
TGTGCCAGCAGCTTATCCTATCACCGCCGTGCAGAGCAGTTCTTC
CASSLSYHRRAEQFF
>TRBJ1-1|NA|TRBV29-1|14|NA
TGCAGCGTAACCGACAGAGGCATGAACACTGAAGCTTTCTTT
CSVTDRGMNTEAFF
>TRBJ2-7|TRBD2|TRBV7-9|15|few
TGTGCCAGCAGCCCGAGACTAGCGGGTTTCTACGAGCAGTACTTC
CASSPRLAGFYEQYF